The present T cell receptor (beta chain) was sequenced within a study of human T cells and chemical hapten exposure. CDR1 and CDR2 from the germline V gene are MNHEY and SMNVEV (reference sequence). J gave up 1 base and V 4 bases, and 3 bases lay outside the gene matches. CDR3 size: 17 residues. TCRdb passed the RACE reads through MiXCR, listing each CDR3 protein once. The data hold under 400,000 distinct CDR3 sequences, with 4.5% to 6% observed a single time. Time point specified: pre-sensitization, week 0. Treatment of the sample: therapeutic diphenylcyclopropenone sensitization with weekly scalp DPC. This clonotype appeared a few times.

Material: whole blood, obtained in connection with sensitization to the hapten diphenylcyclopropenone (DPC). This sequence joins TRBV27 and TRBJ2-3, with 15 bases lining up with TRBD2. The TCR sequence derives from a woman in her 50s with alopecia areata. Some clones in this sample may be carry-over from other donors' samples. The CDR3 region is CASSSGLAGGRTDTQYF. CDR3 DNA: TGTGCCAGCAGTTCGGGACTAGCGGGAGGCCGCACAGATACGCAGTATTTT.